The T cell receptor beta chain under discussion was sequenced for a study of cytomegalovirus exposure and HLA in healthy donors. Researchers ran the PCR with 60 Vbeta and 13 Jbeta primers. Method: immunoSEQ multiplex PCR; TCRdb's copy keeps in-frame clones and lacks some. This sample has around 140,000 clones, with roughly three quarters found just once. CDR3 length: 11 residues. CDR1 and CDR2 from the germline V gene are SEHNR and FQNEAQ (reference sequence). The ends lost 11 bases at V and 11 bases at J; junction bases unmatched: 11. This TCR derives from a woman in her thirties or forties in good health and CMV-seronegative. The sample comprised PBMCs. The J gene is TRBJ1-1, the V gene TRBV7-9; 7 nucleotides agree with TRBD1. The CDR3 loop is CAGGGQPMAFF. CDR3 sequence (DNA): TGTGCCGGAGGGGGACAGCCCATGGCTTTCTTT.